The text below deals with one TCR beta chain. The data belong to a study of T cell changes during pregnancy in multiple sclerosis. Using immunoSEQ multiplex PCR, the repertoire was profiled, and TCRdb retains in-frame clones only, with some absent. The table lists roughly 15,000 clones, 80% to 90% of them singletons. CDR1 SEHNR and CDR2 FQNEAQ come from the germline V gene (reference sequence). The CDR3 covers 16 residues. With V trimmed by 5 bases and J by 8 bases, 13 bases remained unmatched. This chain joins TRBV7-9 and TRBJ2-1, with 9 bases matching TRBD2. This receptor was identified in a female donor with multiple sclerosis, enrolled in a pregnancy study. Sequencing used CD8+ T cells from peripheral blood mononuclear cells, obtained in the first trimester of pregnancy. Here the CDR3 reads CASSTIAGVPRDEQFF. CDR3 DNA: TGTGCCAGCAGCACAATAGCGGGAGTGCCCCGCGATGAGCAGTTCTTC.